The 27 T cell receptor beta chains listed next were all sequenced from one sample in a study of blood T cells in healthy people across ages. A sample-barcoded 5' primer and a J-beta primer mix were used in a second PCR of roughly 6 to 12 cycles. TCRdb redid the calling of the 5' RACE reads with MiXCR, one entry per CDR3 protein. The data contain 700,000 to 800,000 distinct CDR3 sequences, 40% to 45% of them singletons. Source material: blood. The receptors here all came from a woman in her sixties or seventies in good health.

The chain joins TRBV24-1 to TRBJ2-1; TRBD2 matches 9 bases. This CDR3 has 17 residues. V was pared by 9 bases and J by 8 bases, with 19 bases of the junction left unmatched. In germline, CDR1 is KGHDR, CDR2 SFDVKD. CDR3 sequence reads: CATQAGASGTPFDEQFF. The CDR3 bases are TGTGCCACCCAGGCCGGGGCTAGCGGGACTCCCTTCGATGAGCAGTTCTTC.

This clonotype was recorded a few times. The rearrangement links TRBV6-5 to TRBJ2-7; D is uncertain. Germline lookup yields CDR1 MNHEY and CDR2 SVGAGI. V was shortened by 0 bases and J by 3 bases, with 12 bases between the two germline ends. This CDR3 comprises 15 residues. CDR3 loop: CASSYSLSHYYEQYF. In DNA form, the CDR3 reads TGTGCCAGCAGTTACTCGTTAAGTCACTACTACGAGCAGTACTTC.

The J gene is TRBJ2-4, the V gene TRBV27; TRBD2 might be the D (6 bases). The DNA matches TRBJ2-7 better at its end, which makes the J call doubtful. The CDR3 extends over 16 amino acids. From germline, CDR1 is MNHEY and CDR2 SMNVEV (reference sequence). For the CDR3, the DNA is TGTGCCAGCAGTTTACTGGGGATGGCTAGCGAAGACGAGCAGTACTTC. This encodes CASSLLGMASEDEQYF.

The rearrangement uses TRBV28 and TRBJ2-5; 8 nucleotides match TRBD2. The CDR3 has 15 amino acids. Germline V gives CDR1 MDHEN, CDR2 SYDVKM. V shed 7 bases, J shed 1 base, and the junction held 8 bases outside the gene matches. The CDR3 protein is CASKGSGTTQETQYF. The CDR3 region has the DNA TGTGCCAGCAAAGGTAGCGGGACCACCCAAGAGACCCAGTACTTC. Full variable domain (remainder filled in from reference TRBV28 and TRBJ2-5): DVKVTQSSRYLVKRTGEKVFLECVQDMDHENMFWYRQDPGLGLRLIYFSYDVKMKEKGDIPEGYSVSREKKERFSLILESASTNQTSMYLCASKGSGTTQETQYFGPGTRLLVL.

This clonotype was found many times. CDR3 coding DNA: TGCAGCGTCGAGTATCCGGGGAAAAGCACAGATACGCAGTATTTT. Protein: CSVEYPGKSTDTQYF. J is TRBJ2-3 and V is TRBV29-1, with D tentatively TRBD2 (5 bases). V was clipped by 6 bases and J by 0 bases, with 16 bases between them. This CDR3 spans 15 amino acids. The germline V gene has CDR1 SQVTM and CDR2 ANQGSEA.

For the CDR3, the DNA is TGTGCCAGCAGCCGCGCCTATTCATGGGGGGCGAGGTCCTACAATGAGCAGTACTTC. Translating gives CASSRAYSWGARSYNEQYF. V usage is TRBV3-1 and J usage is TRBJ2-1; either TRBD1 or TRBD2 may supply D (6 bases each). The J call may be incorrect, as the DNA end agrees better with TRBJ2-7. This CDR3 is 19 amino acids long. Per the germline V gene, CDR1 is LGHDT and CDR2 is YNNKEL (reference sequence).

The chain is built from TRBV20-1 and TRBJ2-1; TRBD2 aligns across 10 bases. The CDR3 has 14 amino acids. CDR1 DFQATT and CDR2 SNEGSKA come from the germline V gene (reference sequence). The V and J ends lost 0 bases and 8 bases, in that order; junction bases with no gene match: 4. CDR3 residues: CSARDSLAGDEQFF. DNA of the CDR3: TGCAGTGCTAGAGATAGCCTAGCGGGAGATGAGCAGTTCTTC.

Points on this clonotype: Being one base from a much bigger clone, this may be a read error. V is TRBV6-2 or TRBV6-3 and J is TRBJ2-5; D remains unclear. Germline assignment: CDR1 MNHEY and CDR2 SVGEGT. V was shortened by 7 bases and J by 11 bases, with 20 bases between the two germline ends. The CDR3 runs 13 residues. The CDR3 bases are TGTGCCAGCACCAAGAGTTGGGTGGGCCCACAGTACTTC. Amino acids: CASTKSWVGPQYF.

This clonotype turned up a few times. The chain is built from TRBV27 and TRBJ2-1; 8 bases match TRBD2. Germline CDR1 MNHEY, CDR2 SMNVEV (reference sequence). The ends lost 6 bases at V and 8 bases at J; junction bases unmatched: 6. The CDR3 runs 13 residues. DNA for the CDR3: TGTGCCAGCAGCCGGGGGGGCCACGATGAGCAGTTCTTC. It encodes CASSRGGHDEQFF.

This clonotype came up many times. The V and J genes are TRBV29-1 and TRBJ2-5, with 7 bases that match TRBD1. The germline CDR1 and CDR2 sequences are SQVTM and ANQGSEA. The CDR3 totals 14 residues. Trimming took 5 bases from V and 1 from J; bases not matched to a gene: 7. This CDR3 is CSVYPTGTQETQYF. The CDR3 DNA follows: TGCAGCGTTTACCCGACAGGGACCCAAGAGACCCAGTACTTC.

V gene TRBV20-1 combines with J gene TRBJ1-2; unclear D gene. The CDR3 length is 15 residues. Trimming took off 6 bases at V and 2 bases at J, with 19 bases between the two ends. CDR1 is DFQATT and CDR2 is SNEGSKA in the germline V gene (reference sequence). The CDR3 coding sequence is TGCAGTGCACAGCCATCCCAGGCGTTGAACTATGGCTACACCTTC. It encodes CSAQPSQALNYGYTF.

The CDR3 spells CASSDSRAGGSYNEQFF. In DNA form, the CDR3 reads TGTGCCAGCAGTGACTCGAGGGCGGGGGGGTCCTACAATGAGCAGTTCTTC. The chain uses TRBV6-4 and TRBJ2-1, with TRBD2 matching over 9 bases. Trimming removed 0 bases from V and 1 base from J; junction bases left unmatched: 4. Germline CDR1 reads MRHNA; CDR2 reads SNTAGT. The CDR3 extends over 17 amino acids.

For this clonotype: This may come from a read error, since a much larger clone is one base off. The V and J genes are TRBV7-2 and TRBJ2-1, with D possibly TRBD2 on 6 matching bases. The CDR3 runs 14 residues. The germline V gene encodes CDR1 SGHTA and CDR2 FQGNSA. CDR3 residues: CASSRGLNYNGQFF. The CDR3 nucleotides are TGTGCCAGCAGCCGGGGACTCAACTACAATGGGCAGTTCTTC.

This chain joins TRBV7-2 and TRBJ2-1; the match to TRBD2 covers 11 bases. The CDR3 has 14 residues. The ends lost 0 bases at V and 15 bases at J; junction bases unmatched: 7. Looked up from germline, CDR1 is SGHTA and CDR2 is FQGNSA. CDR3 coding DNA: TGTGCCAGCAGCTTAGCTAGCGGGAGGGCCCATTGGTTCTTC. Translated, it gives CASSLASGRAHWFF.

This clonotype was seen a few times. The V gene is TRBV20-1, the J gene TRBJ2-7, with 12 bases lining up with TRBD2. The end of the DNA is better explained by TRBJ2-5, so the J call may be wrong. Germline V lookup: CDR1 DFQATT, CDR2 SNEGSKA (reference sequence). This CDR3 has 15 residues. CDR3 nucleotides: TGCAGTGCTGGGTGGACTAGCGGGACAAGGGAGACCCAGTACTTC. It is translated as CSAGWTSGTRETQYF.

The genes are TRBV4-3 and TRBJ2-7; 7 nucleotides agree with TRBD1. The CDR3 totals 13 residues. With V trimmed by 0 bases and J by 5 bases, 1 base remained unmatched. The germline gives CDR1 LGHNA, CDR2 YSLEER. DNA for the CDR3: TGCGCCAGCAGCCAAGATACAGGGGACGAGCAGTACTTC. This sequence encodes CASSQDTGDEQYF.

This clonotype has just a few counts. The J gene is TRBJ2-1, the V gene TRBV3-1; 12 bases line up with TRBD2. The V segment lost 1 base and the J segment 6 bases; nucleotides outside the gene matches: 1. The CDR3 runs to 15 residues. Germline V gene lookup returns CDR1 LGHDT and CDR2 YNNKEL (reference sequence). CDR3 region: CASSQGTSGINEQFF. In DNA form, the CDR3 reads TGTGCCAGCAGCCAAGGGACTAGCGGGATCAATGAGCAGTTCTTC.

This chain connects TRBV5-1 to TRBJ2-1, with 8 bases identical to TRBD2. The CDR3 length is 16 residues. After removal of 3 bases from V and 6 bases from J, the junction contained 11 bases not matched to a gene. Germline V gene lookup returns CDR1 SGHRS and CDR2 YFSETQ. CDR3 loop: CASSSPGGRFVNEQFF. CDR3 bases: TGCGCCAGCAGCTCCCCGGGAGGGCGATTTGTCAATGAGCAGTTCTTC. The variable domain in full, with the rest retrieved from reference TRBV5-1 and TRBJ2-1, is KAGVTQTPRYLIKTRGQQVTLSCSPISGHRSVSWYQQTPGQGLQFLFEYFSETQRNKGNFPGRFSGRQFSNSRSEMNVSTLELGDSALYLCASSSPGGRFVNEQFFGPGTRLTVL.

The chain combines TRBV7-9 with TRBJ1-2, with 8 bases that match TRBD1. V was pared by 5 bases and J by 5 bases, with 10 bases of the junction left unmatched. The length of the CDR3 is 15 residues. Germline CDR1 and CDR2: SEHNR and FQNEAQ (reference sequence). CDR3 protein: CASSPGQGLEYGYTF. CDR3 in DNA: TGTGCCAGCAGCCCCGGACAGGGATTAGAATATGGCTACACCTTC.

V is TRBV7-2 and J is TRBJ2-3; 11 bases map to TRBD2. CDR3 length: 16 residues. Looked up from germline, CDR1 is SGHTA and CDR2 is FQGNSA. V was pared by 5 bases and J by 0 bases, with 4 bases of the junction left unmatched. The CDR3 protein is CASSPTSGVSTDTQYF. In nucleotides, the CDR3 is TGTGCCAGCAGCCCGACTAGCGGGGTTAGCACAGATACGCAGTATTTT.

This clonotype was recorded only once. This likely comes from a read error, as the CDR3 has no conserved phenylalanine or tryptophan at its end. V usage is TRBV4-2 and J usage is TRBJ2-2; 11 bases map to TRBD2. The length of the CDR3 is 15 residues. V shed 7 bases, J shed 0 bases, and the junction held 1 base outside the gene matches. The germline V gene has CDR1 LGHNA and CDR2 YNFKEQ. Here the CDR3 DNA reads TGTGCCAGCAAACTAGCGGGGGCGAACACCGGGGAGCTGTTTGTT. Translating it yields CASKLAGANTGELFV.

This clonotype was counted only a few times. The chain carries TRBV6-5 and TRBJ2-6, with D perhaps matching TRBD1 (5 bases). Trimming took 7 bases from V and 0 from J, leaving 10 bases between them. In germline, CDR1 is MNHEY, CDR2 SVGAGI. The CDR3 length is 15 residues. CDR3 amino acids: CASTYRPSGANVLTF. As DNA, the CDR3 is TGTGCCAGCACCTACAGGCCCTCTGGGGCCAACGTCCTGACTTTC.

The rearrangement links TRBV28 to TRBJ1-4; D uncertain. The CDR3 has 14 residues. The V and J ends lost 6 bases and 0 bases respectively, with 8 bases between them. CDR1 and CDR2 (germline): MDHEN, SYDVKM. CDR3 in DNA: TGTGCCAGCAGCTTTTCCGCAACTAATGAAAAACTGTTTTTT. Protein sequence: CASSFSATNEKLFF. The full variable domain, its missing parts supplied by reference TRBV28 and TRBJ1-4, is DVKVTQSSRYLVKRTGEKVFLECVQDMDHENMFWYRQDPGLGLRLIYFSYDVKMKEKGDIPEGYSVSREKKERFSLILESASTNQTSMYLCASSFSATNEKLFFGSGTQLSVL.

This clonotype was observed many times. The chain has TRBV10-3 and TRBJ2-7; TRBD1 is a possible D gene (6 bases). The CDR3 is 14 residues long. V was trimmed by 4 bases and J by 3 bases, leaving 13 bases between them. The germline CDR1 and CDR2 sequences are ENHRY and SYGVKD. CDR3 DNA: TGTGCCATCAGTGTGCTGGGGGCCGACTACGAGCAGTACTTC. It is translated as CAISVLGADYEQYF.

There are a few counts of this clonotype. CDR3 sequence reads: CASSQEWLAGYNEQFF. DNA for the CDR3: TGTGCCAGCAGCCAAGAGTGGCTAGCGGGCTACAATGAGCAGTTCTTC. V is TRBV4-2 and J is TRBJ2-1; 8 nucleotides agree with TRBD2. This CDR3 is built from 16 residues. The germline V gene has CDR1 LGHNA and CDR2 YNFKEQ. The V segment lost 0 bases and the J segment 3 bases; nucleotides outside the gene matches: 4.

This clonotype was observed a handful of times. This chain joins TRBV4-2 and TRBJ1-1; the match to TRBD1 covers 10 bases. This CDR3 contains 17 residues. Trimming took 1 base from V and 5 from J; bases not matched to a gene: 10. Germline-derived CDR1 and CDR2 are LGHNA and YNFKEQ. CDR3 DNA sequence: TGTGCCAGCAGCCAAGGACCGAAAGGACAGGGGGTAACTGAAGCTTTCTTT. It yields the protein CASSQGPKGQGVTEAFF.

The CDR3 loop reads CASYWASGESSYNEQFF. CDR3 sequence (DNA): TGTGCCAGCTATTGGGCTAGCGGGGAAAGCTCCTACAATGAGCAGTTCTTC. This sequence joins TRBV6-1 and TRBJ2-1; 9 bases map to TRBD2. CDR1 MNHNS and CDR2 SASEGT come from the germline V gene. The CDR3 length is 17 residues. Trimming removed 8 bases from V and 0 bases from J; junction bases left unmatched: 11.